This TCR beta chain was captured by sequencing in a study of identical twins. TCRdb redid the calling of the 5' RACE reads with MiXCR, one entry per CDR3 protein. Among more than 350,000 distinct CDR3 sequences listed, roughly 9% were seen once. This clonotype was detected ten times or more. Its antigen is not known. This CDR3 is built from 12 residues. The V gene's germline CDR1 is DFQATT and CDR2 SNEGSKA (reference sequence). V shed 4 bases and J shed 5 bases, with 10 bases lying between them. Study outcomes and limitations: It was out-of-frame TCR alpha sharing in monozygotic twins that models underestimated. Twin-shared out-of-frame alpha sequences were enriched for low generation probability.

Sequenced material: naive T cells sorted from blood. This chain connects TRBV20-1 to TRBJ2-3; the D is unclear. This TCR came from a woman aged 45-65 years in good health. CDR3 region: CSATPRGDTQYF. The CDR3 region has the DNA TGCAGTGCTACTCCCCGAGGAGATACGCAGTATTTT.